This T cell receptor beta chain was identified during a study of cytomegalovirus exposure and HLA in healthy donors. Assay: immunoSEQ multiplex PCR; the TCRdb copy retains only in-frame clones and omits some. In the table there are 150,000 to 200,000 clones, roughly 86% of which are singletons. As for this clone: The antigen is undetermined.

Study-level points and caveats: In vitro testing confirmed a few CMV-associated chains as specific for CMV antigens. The listing of roughly 160 TCR beta chains classed them as cytomegalovirus-associated. Subsequent analysis found a tendency for first-cohort TCR clusters to co-occur within the 120 validation repertoires.

What was sequenced was PBMCs. The clonotype comes from a man in his late teens or twenties in good health and CMV-seropositive.

CDR3 sequence (DNA): TGTGCCAGCAGTTACTCCCGCGGTAGCGTACACGAGCAGTACTTC. This translates into CASSYSRGSVHEQYF. The V call is TRBV6-5, the J call TRBJ2-7, with TRBD2 as a possible D gene (5 bases). Per the germline V gene, CDR1 is MNHEY and CDR2 is SVGAGI. Trimming took 0 bases from V and 5 from J, leaving 14 bases between them. The length of the CDR3 is 15 residues.